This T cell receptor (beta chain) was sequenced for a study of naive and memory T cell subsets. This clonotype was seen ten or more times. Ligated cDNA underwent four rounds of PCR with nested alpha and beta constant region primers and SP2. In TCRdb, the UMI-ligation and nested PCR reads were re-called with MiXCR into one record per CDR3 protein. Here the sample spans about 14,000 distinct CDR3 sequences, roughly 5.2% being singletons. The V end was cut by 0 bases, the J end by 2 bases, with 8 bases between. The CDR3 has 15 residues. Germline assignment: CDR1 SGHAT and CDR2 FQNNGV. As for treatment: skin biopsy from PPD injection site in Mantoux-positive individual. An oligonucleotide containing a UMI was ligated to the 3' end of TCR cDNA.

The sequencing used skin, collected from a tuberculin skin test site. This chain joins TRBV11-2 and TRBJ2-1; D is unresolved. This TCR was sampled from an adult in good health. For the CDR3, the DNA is TGTGCCAGCAGCTTAGATTTACGCACCTACAATGAGCAGTTCTTC. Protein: CASSLDLRTYNEQFF.